This is a list of T cell receptor beta chains from one sample in a study of T cell responses to AZD1222 COVID-19 vaccine. Clones were read by immunoSEQ multiplex PCR, and TCRdb kept only the in-frame ones, dropping some. The sample contains about 120,000 clones, approximately 90% of which appear only once. The material was peripheral blood, obtained 28 days after the second AZD1222 dose. The receptors shown here come from an adult who received the AZD1222 COVID-19 vaccine. Both conserved end residues are part of each CDR3. The D gene is left open where the match is weak. For some rows the clone size is stated as once, few or many, or as a class when expanded; others skip it.

abundance | j_gene | d_gene | v_gene | CDR3nt | CDR3aa
NA | TRBJ1-5 | NA | TRBV3-1/TRBV3-2 | TGTGCCAGCAGCCAAGATAGAGGGCCCCAGCATTTT | CASSQDRGPQHF
NA | TRBJ2-5 | NA | TRBV7-6 | TGTGCCAGCAGCCCTGGGCCAGGGAACCAAGAGACCCAGTACTTC | CASSPGPGNQETQYF
NA | TRBJ1-4 | TRBD1 | TRBV19 | TGTGCCAGTAGTTTGCCGGGGAGCGACAGGGTGGTATTT | CASSLPGSDRVVF
NA | TRBJ1-4 | TRBD1 | TRBV2 | TGTGCCAGCAGCACACGGGGGGGGACAGGACGGGAAAAACTGTTTTTT | CASSTRGGTGREKLFF
NA | TRBJ1-2 | NA | TRBV19 | TGTGCCAGTAGTATAGTAAACAGGGCGGAATATGGCTACACCTTC | CASSIVNRAEYGYTF
NA | TRBJ2-6 | NA | TRBV7-2 | TGTGCCAGCAGCCCGGGACCGCGCTCTGGGGCCAACGTCCTGACTTTC | CASSPGPRSGANVLTF
NA | TRBJ2-7 | TRBD1 | TRBV5-1 | TGCGCCAGCAGCTTCCGCCCGGGACAGGGGGTTTCCTACGAGCAGTACTTC | CASSFRPGQGVSYEQYF
once | TRBJ1-4 | TRBD1 | TRBV4-1 | TGCGCCAGCAGCCAGGACAGGGGGACTAATGAAAAACTGTTTTTT | CASSQDRGTNEKLFF
NA | TRBJ1-4 | TRBD1 | TRBV28 | TGTGCCAGCACCTCGATAAATGACAGGGAGGAGGAAAAACTGTTTTTT | CASTSINDREEEKLFF
NA | TRBJ1-4 | NA | TRBV9 | TGTGCCAGCAGCGTGGGTTCGTGGGGTGAAAAACTGTTTTTT | CASSVGSWGEKLFF
NA | TRBJ2-1 | NA | TRBV28 | TGTGCCAGCAGTCACTCCGGGACACCGGGGGGCAATGAGCAGTTCTTC | CASSHSGTPGGNEQFF
NA | TRBJ2-7 | NA | TRBV3-1/TRBV3-2 | TGTGCCAGCAGCCAAGTGTGGGGCGAGCAGTACTTC | CASSQVWGEQYF
few | TRBJ1-5 | TRBD1 | TRBV6-4 | TGTGCCAGCAGTGAGTACCCAGGGGGCGGCCAGCCCCAGCATTTT | CASSEYPGGGQPQHF
NA | TRBJ2-7 | NA | TRBV9 | TGTGCCAGCAGCGTAGAGGGGGGGCCCGCCTACGAGCAGTACTTC | CASSVEGGPAYEQYF
NA | TRBJ1-3 | NA | TRBV7-2 | TGTGCCAGCGTCATCGGACCCTCTGGAAACACCATATATTTT | CASVIGPSGNTIYF
NA | TRBJ1-1 | NA | TRBV5-4 | TGTGCCAGCAGTGTGACAGGGAACACTGAAGCTTTCTTT | CASSVTGNTEAFF
NA | TRBJ1-1 | TRBD1 | TRBV5-1 | TGCGCCAGCAGCTTAGGGACAGGGTTGAACACTGAAGCTTTCTTT | CASSLGTGLNTEAFF
NA | TRBJ2-3 | TRBD2 | TRBV5-8 | TGTGCCAGCAGCTTTTCGGGGGGGCCCCCCAGCACAGATACGCAGTATTTT | CASSFSGGPPSTDTQYF
NA | TRBJ2-2 | NA | TRBV28 | TGTGCCAGCAACCCCCAGGGACACAGGACCGGGGAGCTGTTTTTT | CASNPQGHRTGELFF
NA | TRBJ2-1 | NA | TRBV9 | TGCGCGAGCACACAAACAGGGACCTCCTACAATGAGCAGTTCTTC | CASTQTGTSYNEQFF
NA | TRBJ2-5 | NA | TRBV14 | TGTGCCAGCAGCCAAGACGTTGGAGGGAGAGAGACCCAGTACTTC | CASSQDVGGRETQYF
few | TRBJ1-4 | NA | TRBV7-6 | TGTGCCAGCAGCTTGACAGGAAGTAATGAAAAACTGTTTTTT | CASSLTGSNEKLFF
NA | TRBJ1-2 | NA | TRBV7-3 | TGTGCCAGCAGCTTAACGGGTCGGGGAGCTAACTATGGCTACACCTTC | CASSLTGRGANYGYTF
once | TRBJ2-3 | TRBD2 | TRBV10-3 | TGTGCCACACGGACTAGCGGGGGGCCAGATACGCAGTATTTT | CATRTSGGPDTQYF
NA | TRBJ1-6 | TRBD1 | TRBV4-1 | TGCGCCAGCAGCCAACCGGACAGGGCTTCACCCCTCCACTTT | CASSQPDRASPLHF
NA | TRBJ2-7 | NA | TRBV5-1 | TGCGCCAGCAGCTTGGAAGGCAGTACCTACGAGCAGTACTTC | CASSLEGSTYEQYF
NA | TRBJ1-1 | NA | TRBV18 | TGTGCCAGCTCACAGGGACTGAACACTGAAGCTTTCTTT | CASSQGLNTEAFF
NA | TRBJ1-5 | TRBD1 | TRBV30 | TGTGCCTGGGCCGGGACAGCAAATCAGCCCCAGCATTTT | CAWAGTANQPQHF
NA | TRBJ2-3 | NA | TRBV9 | TGTGCCAGCAGCGTAGAAGGGAGCACAGATACGCAGTATTTT | CASSVEGSTDTQYF
once | TRBJ1-2 | NA | TRBV11-2 | TGTGCCAGCAGCTTAGTCGAGGGTCATGGCTACACCTTC | CASSLVEGHGYTF
NA | TRBJ1-6 | TRBD1 | TRBV18 | TGTGCCAGCTCTCAGGACAGGAAGAATTCACCCCTCCACTTT | CASSQDRKNSPLHF
NA | TRBJ2-3 | NA | TRBV21-1 | TGTGCCAGCAGCAACGGGGGCACAGATACGCAGTATTTT | CASSNGGTDTQYF
NA | TRBJ2-3 | TRBD2 | TRBV9 | TGTGCCAGCAGCGTAGCCCCTAGCGGGGGAATAGATACGCAGTATTTT | CASSVAPSGGIDTQYF
NA | TRBJ2-7 | TRBD2 | TRBV6-5 | TGTGCCAGCAGTCCGGGGACTAGCGGGGAATACGAGCAGTACTTC | CASSPGTSGEYEQYF
NA | TRBJ2-1 | TRBD2 | TRBV2 | TGTGCCAGCAGTGAAAGTAGCGGGGACAATGAGCAGTTCTTC | CASSESSGDNEQFF
NA | TRBJ1-2 | NA | TRBV5-4 | TGTGCCAGCAGCTTTGAGGGGGGTTATGGCTACACCTTC | CASSFEGGYGYTF
NA | TRBJ1-5 | NA | TRBV2 | TGTGCCAGCAGTAGGTCCGGACAGAATCAGCCCCAGCATTTT | CASSRSGQNQPQHF
NA | TRBJ2-5 | TRBD2 | TRBV10-2 | TGCGCCCGAAAACGGGAGGGGGAGGTGGAGACCCAGTACTTC | CARKREGEVETQYF
NA | TRBJ2-3 | TRBD1 | TRBV19 | TGTGCCAGTAGGACCGTCGGACAGGGATCAGATACGCAGTATTTT | CASRTVGQGSDTQYF
NA | TRBJ1-2 | TRBD1 | TRBV6-5 | TGTGCCAGCAGTTACTCGAGACAGGGGTATGGCTACACCTTC | CASSYSRQGYGYTF
NA | TRBJ2-7 | NA | TRBV7-9 | TGTGCCAGCAGCTTAGGCTCCTACGAGCAGTACTTC | CASSLGSYEQYF
NA | TRBJ2-7 | NA | TRBV11-2 | TGTGCCAGCAGCTTGGTTAACACTGGCGAGCAGTACTTC | CASSLVNTGEQYF
few | TRBJ2-7 | NA | TRBV25-1 | TGTGCCAGCAGCGCGGGGTACCAGTACTTC | CASSAGYQYF
NA | TRBJ2-2 | NA | TRBV15 | TGTGCCACCAGCAGAGAGGATACCGGGGAGCTGTTTTTT | CATSREDTGELFF
NA | TRBJ1-1 | NA | TRBV19 | TGTGCCAGTAGTATAACGACCGGCGGGGAAGCTTTCTTT | CASSITTGGEAFF
NA | TRBJ1-2 | NA | TRBV2 | TGTGCCAGCAAAGGCCGGTCTGGCTACACCTTC | CASKGRSGYTF
NA | TRBJ2-2 | NA | TRBV4-1 | TGCGCCAGCAGCCAGAGGGTAGGGACCGGGGAGCTGTTTTTT | CASSQRVGTGELFF
NA | TRBJ2-3 | TRBD1 | TRBV5-1 | TGCGCCAGCAGCTTACAGGGGGGCGGGGATACGCAGTATTTT | CASSLQGGGDTQYF
NA | TRBJ2-1 | NA | TRBV4-2 | TGTGCCAGCAGCCAAGATCCCAATGAGCAGTTCTTC | CASSQDPNEQFF
NA | TRBJ2-2 | TRBD1 | TRBV5-1 | TGCGCCAGCAGCTTGGGCCCAGGGGGATTCGGGGAGCTGTTTTTT | CASSLGPGGFGELFF
NA | TRBJ1-6 | TRBD1 | TRBV10-2 | TGCGCCAGCAGTGGGGGACAGGTACGGAATTCACCCCTCCACTTT | CASSGGQVRNSPLHF